What follows are 10 T cell receptor beta chains derived from one specimen sequenced in a study of human T cells and chemical hapten exposure. Time point described: patch test 2, 6 weeks after DPC sensitization. Treatment denoted: therapeutic diphenylcyclopropenone sensitization with weekly scalp DPC. TCRdb reprocessed the RACE reads via MiXCR and lists one record per CDR3 protein. The table records 110,000 or so distinct CDR3 sequences, roughly a tenth of them present only once. This specimen consisted of whole blood, obtained in connection with sensitization to the hapten diphenylcyclopropenone (DPC). These receptors were collected from a woman aged 35 to 49 with alopecia areata. Some clones in this sample may be carry-over from other donors' samples.

There are many counts of this clonotype. The V gene is TRBV10-2, the J gene TRBJ2-1, with a weak D call TRBD1 (5 bases). Looked up from germline, CDR1 is WSHSY and CDR2 is SAAADI. The CDR3 is 12 residues long. V was cut by 6 bases and J by 6 bases, with 9 bases left in between. The CDR3 DNA follows: TGCGCCAGCAGATTACAGGCCAATGAGCAGTTCTTC. Translated, it gives CASRLQANEQFF.

This clonotype has just a few counts. This chain joins TRBV21-1 and TRBJ1-5; the table's TRBD1 call for D was not verified on the DNA. TRBV21-1 is a listed pseudogene. The length of the CDR3 is 15 residues. The CDR3, as DNA: TGTGCCAGCAGCGATAGGAGGGGGCACAATCAGCCCCAGCATTTT. Residues: CASSDRRGHNQPQHF.

This chain links TRBV19 with TRBJ1-5; TRBD1 agrees at 7 bases. CDR3 size: 15 residues. CDR1 is LNHDA and CDR2 is SQIVND in the germline V gene (reference sequence). The J segment lost 6 bases and the V segment lost 5 bases, leaving 10 bases of the junction unmatched. The CDR3 sequence is CASSSEMGQRQPQHF. DNA of the CDR3: TGTGCCAGTAGTTCGGAAATGGGACAGCGTCAGCCCCAGCATTTT.

This clonotype was seen ten or more times. The chain combines TRBV10-3 with TRBJ2-4; D might be TRBD2 (6 bases). V was shortened by 11 bases and J by 0 bases, with 14 bases between the two germline ends. Germline CDR1 and CDR2: ENHRY and SYGVKD. The CDR3 extends over 14 amino acids. The CDR3 here is CASSGTGAKNIQYF. In DNA, the CDR3 is TGTGCCTCCTCAGGGACTGGAGCCAAAAACATTCAGTACTTC.

The sample holds many counts of this clonotype. The rearrangement joins TRBV3-1 to TRBJ2-5, with 8 nucleotides matching TRBD1. Germline CDR1 is LGHDT and CDR2 is YNNKEL (reference sequence). Trimming cost V 6 bases and J 9 bases; bases outside gene matches: 6. The CDR3 extends over 12 amino acids. This CDR3 reads CASSLQGEAQYF. DNA for the CDR3: TGTGCCAGCAGTCTACAGGGGGAAGCCCAGTACTTC.

CDR3 region: CASSSSSGGPNEQFF. CDR3 DNA: TGTGCCAGCAGTTCGTCTAGCGGGGGCCCCAATGAGCAGTTCTTC. This chain joins TRBV12-3 or TRBV12-4 and TRBJ2-1; 10 bases map to TRBD2. The CDR3 has 15 residues. V shed 4 bases, J shed 6 bases, and the junction held 6 bases outside the gene matches.

This clonotype was observed at least ten times. The rearrangement links TRBV27 to TRBJ2-7; no clear D gene. CDR1 is MNHEY and CDR2 is SMNVEV in the germline V gene (reference sequence). Trimming left V 6 bases short and J 6 bases short, with 15 bases between. The CDR3 extends over 13 amino acids. CDR3 in amino acids: CASSQDWLLEQYF. CDR3 in DNA: TGTGCCAGCAGCCAAGACTGGCTCCTCGAGCAGTACTTC.

This clonotype has ten or more counts. The chain carries TRBV15 and TRBJ2-2; D gene ambiguous. This CDR3 has 15 amino acids. Trimming removed 1 base at V and 0 bases at J, with 6 bases between. The germline gives CDR1 LNHNV, CDR2 YYDKDF (reference sequence). The CDR3 protein is CATSRGSTNTGELFF. The CDR3 DNA follows: TGTGCCACCAGCAGAGGTAGCACGAACACCGGGGAGCTGTTTTTT.

This clonotype was detected many times. The V and J genes are TRBV20-1 and TRBJ1-2, with no clear D. This CDR3 is built from 14 residues. Trimming pared 3 bases from V and 5 bases from J, leaving 16 bases between. The germline CDR1 and CDR2 sequences are DFQATT and SNEGSKA (reference sequence). The CDR3 sequence: CSARTPTYGYGYTF. CDR3 coding DNA: TGCAGTGCTAGGACACCCACCTATGGATATGGCTACACCTTC.

This clonotype was observed many times. The chain recombines TRBV5-1 with TRBJ2-2, with D possibly matching TRBD1 (5 bases). The germline V and J ends were trimmed by 0 bases and 3 bases, with 6 bases remaining between them. CDR1 SGHRS and CDR2 YFSETQ come from the germline V gene. This CDR3 spans 14 amino acids. CDR3 sequence (DNA): TGCGCCAGCAGCTTGGGACAGCACACCGGGGAGCTGTTTTTT. Its protein product is CASSLGQHTGELFF.